This T cell receptor (beta chain) was identified in a study of cytomegalovirus exposure and HLA in healthy donors. Study-wide results and caveats: Equally common other TCR beta chains were less clonally expanded than HLA-associated ones, a later analysis found.

The CDR3 is 16 residues long. CDR1 is LGHNA, CDR2 YSLEER, per germline. Between the trimmed V and J ends, which lost 0 bases and 5 bases, there was a span of 13 bases. On this clone: Its antigen is unknown.

The PCR had 60 Vbeta and 13 Jbeta primers. Method: immunoSEQ multiplex PCR; TCRdb's copy keeps in-frame clones and lacks some. The sample includes approximately 150,000 clones, about 80% of them seen just once. Sequenced material: PBMCs. This chain joins TRBV4-3 and TRBJ2-2, with D possibly being TRBD2 (6 bases). This clonotype originated in a man aged 18 to 29 in good health and CMV-seropositive. The CDR3 loop reads CASSQEVGRETGELFF. CDR3 bases: TGCGCCAGCAGCCAAGAGGTCGGGAGAGAAACCGGGGAGCTGTTTTTT.